A selection of T cell receptor beta chains follows, all from one sample in a study of T cells in Graves' hyperthyroidism and ophthalmopathy. TCRdb independently ran MiXCR on the multiplex PCR reads; one entry per CDR3 protein. The repertoire holds roughly 500,000 distinct CDR3 sequences, with 15% to 20% as singletons. Sequences were obtained from blood. The source is a woman between 25 and 40 years old with Graves' ophthalmopathy. CDR3s include the opening cysteine and the closing phenylalanine or tryptophan. The D gene is left open where the match is weak. Where a row states a size, it is once, few, many or the class of an expanded clone; other rows omit it.

cdr3_aa: CASSLEGRGFSNQPQHF
cdr3_nt: TGTGCCAGCAGCTTAGAGGGAAGAGGGTTTAGCAATCAGCCCCAGCATTTT
d_call: .
v_call: TRBV7-8
clone_size: .
j_call: TRBJ1-5

cdr3_aa: CASSVGGTDEQFF
cdr3_nt: TGTGCCAGCAGTGTAGGAGGGACGGATGAGCAGTTCTTC
d_call: .
v_call: TRBV7-3
clone_size: .
j_call: TRBJ2-1

cdr3_aa: CASTMEGSGNTIYF
cdr3_nt: TGTGCCAGCACCATGGAGGGATCTGGAAACACCATATATTTT
d_call: .
v_call: TRBV6-1
clone_size: .
j_call: TRBJ1-3

cdr3_aa: CASSPGQGLGETQYF
cdr3_nt: TGTGCCAGCAGCCCCGGACAGGGCCTTGGAGAGACCCAGTACTTC
d_call: TRBD1
v_call: TRBV5-8
clone_size: .
j_call: TRBJ2-5

cdr3_aa: CASSPVAGNTEAFF
cdr3_nt: TGTGCCAGCAGCCCGGTTGCGGGGAACACTGAAGCTTTCTTT
d_call: .
v_call: TRBV5-4
clone_size: .
j_call: TRBJ1-1

cdr3_aa: CASSLGTSGIIADTQYF
cdr3_nt: TGTGCCAGCAGTTTAGGGACTAGCGGGATAATCGCAGATACGCAGTATTTT
d_call: TRBD2
v_call: TRBV27
clone_size: few
j_call: TRBJ2-3

cdr3_aa: CASGRGYNEQFF
cdr3_nt: TGTGCCAGCGGGAGAGGCTACAATGAGCAGTTCTTC
d_call: .
v_call: TRBV2
clone_size: many
j_call: TRBJ2-1

cdr3_aa: CSARDLGNTEAFF
cdr3_nt: TGCAGTGCTAGAGATCTAGGGAACACTGAAGCTTTCTTT
d_call: .
v_call: TRBV20-1
clone_size: .
j_call: TRBJ1-1

cdr3_aa: CASSMKGLATGELFF
cdr3_nt: TGTGCCAGTAGTATGAAGGGATTGGCCACCGGGGAGCTGTTTTTT
d_call: .
v_call: TRBV19
clone_size: once
j_call: TRBJ2-2

cdr3_aa: CSVRTGRNTEAFF
cdr3_nt: TGCAGCGTCCGGACAGGGAGGAACACTGAAGCTTTCTTT
d_call: TRBD1
v_call: TRBV29-1
clone_size: many
j_call: TRBJ1-1